This T cell receptor beta chain was obtained from a study of blood T cells in healthy people across ages. Regarding the study as a whole: Naive T cell percentage by flow cytometry tracked strongly with beta diversity. A greater number of naive CD4+ cells and higher diversity distinguished long-lived donors from aged donors.

Samples had at least 6.5 million PBMCs isolated from them. This clonotype was counted between two and nine times. The antigen is undetermined. Together with a sample-barcoded 5' primer, a J-beta primer mix was included in a second PCR lasting roughly 6 to 12 cycles. Each TCR beta cDNA got a 12-nucleotide random molecular identifier. TCRdb passed the 5' RACE reads through MiXCR, listing each CDR3 protein once. This sample has roughly 1.6 million distinct CDR3 sequences, with about 31% found just once. CDR1 and CDR2 from the germline V gene are SGHRS and YFSETQ. The CDR3 runs 16 residues. V shed 1 base and J 5 bases; nucleotides not matched to a gene: 12.

The clonotype comes from a woman aged 25 to 39 in good health. The sequencing input was blood. The chain links TRBV5-1 to TRBJ2-7, with 7 bases lining up with TRBD1. This CDR3 reads CASSLRELTGTNEQYF. In nucleotides, the CDR3 is TGCGCCAGCAGCTTGAGGGAATTGACAGGGACCAACGAGCAGTACTTC.